Following are 8 T cell receptor beta chains from one sample sequenced in a study of cytomegalovirus exposure and HLA in healthy donors. Amplification used 60 Vbeta primers and 13 Jbeta primers. Data came from immunoSEQ multiplex PCR; TCRdb stores just in-frame clones and leaves some out. This table lists 150,000 or so clones. The sequenced sample was PBMCs. These receptor sequences come from a woman in her forties or fifties in good health and CMV-seronegative.

V is TRBV15 and J is TRBJ2-7; D is uncertain. Trimming removed 5 bases from V and 0 bases from J, with 14 bases in between. The CDR3 spans 15 residues. Germline V gene sequence: CDR1 LNHNV, CDR2 YYDKDF (reference sequence). The CDR3 spells CATSEPTTSSYEQYF. The CDR3 DNA follows: TGTGCCACCAGCGAACCGACAACCAGCTCCTACGAGCAGTACTTC.

The V gene is TRBV7-3, the J gene TRBJ1-1; D is unclear. Looked up from germline, CDR1 is SGHTA and CDR2 is FQGTGA. Trimming left V 5 bases short and J 3 bases short, with 10 bases between. This CDR3 region has 13 residues. In nucleotides, the CDR3 is TGTGCCAGCAGCGGAGGGAAGGACACTGAAGCTTTCTTT. It specifies CASSGGKDTEAFF.

The gene calls are TRBV9 and TRBJ1-2, with unresolved D. The CDR3 consists of 15 residues. Germline lookup yields CDR1 SGDLS and CDR2 YYNGEE. V was shortened by 5 bases and J by 4 bases, with 18 bases between the two germline ends. The CDR3 region is CASSRGGPSAYGYTF. The DNA of the CDR3 is TGTGCCAGCAGTCGAGGAGGCCCCTCGGCCTATGGCTACACCTTC.

This chain joins TRBV18 and TRBJ2-5; a weak D match, TRBD1 (6 bases). The CDR3 extends over 13 amino acids. In germline, CDR1 is KGHSH, CDR2 LQKENI. The V gene lost 4 bases and the J gene lost 5 bases, with 11 bases spanning the gap. This CDR3 reads CASSQGQKETQYF. For the CDR3, the DNA is TGTGCCAGCTCACAAGGACAGAAGGAGACCCAGTACTTC.

V usage is TRBV27 and J usage is TRBJ1-6; 11 bases line up with TRBD1. The V and J ends lost 8 bases and 7 bases, in that order; junction bases with no gene match: 4. CDR3 size: 14 residues. Germline-derived CDR1 and CDR2 are MNHEY and SMNVEV (reference sequence). In DNA form, the CDR3 reads TGTGCCAGCTCAAGGACAGGGGGCAATTCACCCCTCCACTTT. Translating it yields CASSRTGGNSPLHF.

The rearrangement joins TRBV7-9 to TRBJ1-3; perhaps TRBD1 as D (5 bases). V lost 3 bases and J 8 bases, leaving 14 bases between the germline ends. The CDR3 is 14 residues long. Germline CDR1 and CDR2: SEHNR and FQNEAQ (reference sequence). CDR3 sequence reads: CASSFGQRGDTIYF. DNA of the CDR3: TGTGCCAGCAGCTTTGGGCAGCGGGGGGACACCATATATTTT. The whole variable domain, filled in from reference TRBV7-9 and TRBJ1-3, reads DTGVSQNPRHKITKRGQNVTFRCDPISEHNRLYWYRQTLGQGPEFLTYFQNEAQLEKSRLLSDRFSAERPKGSFSTLEIQRTEQGDSAMYLCASSFGQRGDTIYFGEGSWLTVV.

The gene calls are TRBV28 and TRBJ2-5; D might be TRBD1 (6 bases). Per the germline V gene, CDR1 is MDHEN and CDR2 is SYDVKM. Trimming shortened V by 7 bases and J by 0 bases, and 18 bases separated the two germline ends. The CDR3 spans 16 residues. The CDR3 region is CASTLGGQMYQETQYF. CDR3 nucleotides: TGTGCCAGCACCCTAGGGGGACAAATGTACCAAGAGACCCAGTACTTC.

This chain joins TRBV19 and TRBJ2-6, with D unclear. Germline lookup yields CDR1 LNHDA and CDR2 SQIVND (reference sequence). The CDR3 is made up of 17 amino acids. V was trimmed by 1 base and J by 0 bases, leaving 10 bases between them. The CDR3 DNA reads as TGTGCCAGTAGTATAGTACTACTCGACTCTGGGGCCAACGTCCTGACTTTC. This sequence encodes CASSIVLLDSGANVLTF. Based on the CDR3 plus reference TRBV19 and TRBJ2-6, the full variable domain is DGGITQSPKYLFRKEGQNVTLSCEQNLNHDAMYWYRQDPGQGLRLIYYSQIVNDFQKGDIAEGYSVSREKKESFPLTVTSAQKNPTAFYLCASSIVLLDSGANVLTFGAGSRLTVL.